This T cell receptor beta chain was sequenced during a study of T cells in Graves' hyperthyroidism and ophthalmopathy. Amplification of TCR beta CDR3 regions used RNA as the template. The HTBI primer set drove a first-round RT-PCR of the TCR CDR3. TCRdb used MiXCR to reprocess the multiplex PCR reads, holding one entry per CDR3 protein. The sample contains around 580,000 distinct CDR3 sequences, approximately 15% of which appear only once. The CDR3 extends over 15 amino acids. Germline V lookup: CDR1 KGHDR, CDR2 SFDVKD. Trimming took 5 bases from V and 2 from J; bases not matched to a gene: 4. Comments on this clonotype: Antigen unknown.

Findings of the study overall: By a 13 V-J model, ophthalmopathy was set apart from stable hyperthyroidism.

V usage is TRBV24-1 and J usage is TRBJ2-3; the match to TRBD1 covers 9 bases. The TCR sequence derives from a woman younger than 35 with Graves' hyperthyroidism. Sequenced: blood. The CDR3 region has the DNA TGTGCCACCAGTGCGGGACAGGGTCCCACAGATACGCAGTATTTT. This sequence encodes CATSAGQGPTDTQYF.